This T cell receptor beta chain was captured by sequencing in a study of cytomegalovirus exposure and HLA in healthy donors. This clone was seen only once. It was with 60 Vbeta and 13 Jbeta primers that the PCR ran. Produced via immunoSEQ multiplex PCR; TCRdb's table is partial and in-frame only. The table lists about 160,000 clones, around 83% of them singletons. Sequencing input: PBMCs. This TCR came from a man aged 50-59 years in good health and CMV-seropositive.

The CDR3 bases are TGTGCCAGCAGCGGATTACAGGGAGTCGGTTCACCCCTCCACTTT. Amino acids: CASSGLQGVGSPLHF. The chain links TRBV9 to TRBJ1-6; D might be TRBD1 (6 bases). The CDR3 has 15 residues. Trimming took off 3 bases at V and 9 bases at J, with 16 bases between the two ends. CDR1 is SGDLS and CDR2 is YYNGEE in the germline V gene.